This TCR beta chain was documented in a study of T cell clones after liver transplantation. Looking at the study overall: Post-transplant blood was tracked for graft-donor-reactive T cell clones identified in a pre-transplant mixed lymphocyte reaction. The study's findings and limits: The donor-reactive repertoire was only partly measurable in two subjects, lacking donor cells.

This CDR3 has 15 amino acids. V lost 5 bases and J 8 bases, leaving 19 bases between the germline ends. Germline CDR1 is SGHTA and CDR2 is FQGNSA. Points on this clone: As yet, its antigen is unknown.

Sequenced by immunoSEQ multiplex PCR; TCRdb stores in-frame clones only, minus some. This table holds nearly 45,000 clones, about 82% found once. The sequencing here drew on CD4+ T cells from blood, taken 24 months after liver transplant. This clonotype was sampled from a human patient who received a liver transplant. Some T cells may arise from the graft donor. The chain has TRBV7-2 and TRBJ1-5, with D uncertain. The chain's CDR3 is CASSRTRSPGEPQHF. Here the CDR3 DNA reads TGTGCCAGCAGCCGAACGCGGAGCCCCGGGGAGCCCCAGCATTTT.